The rows below give T cell receptor beta chains drawn from one sample of a study of Ad26.COV2.S vaccination and SARS-CoV-2 variants. Produced via immunoSEQ multiplex PCR; TCRdb's table is partial and in-frame only. The sample yields about 390,000 clones, about 85% seen once. This specimen consisted of peripheral blood, obtained in a trial of Ad26.COV2.S vaccine versus placebo. These receptors came from a person aged 18 to 65 who received the Ad26.COV2.S COVID-19 vaccine or a placebo. The CDR3 runs from the conserved cysteine through the conserved F or W. The D gene is left open where the match is weak. Part of the rows lack a size; the others show once, few, many or a class for expanded clones.

abundance	d_gene	v_gene	j_gene	CDR3nt	CDR3aa
once	NA	TRBV11-3	TRBJ1-6	TGTGCCAGCAGCGACGGGTTAACGAATAATTCACCCCTCCACTTT	CASSDGLTNNSPLHF
NA	NA	TRBV14	TRBJ1-2	TGTGCCAGCAGCCAAGTCCTAGGACAGAACTATGGCTACACCTTC	CASSQVLGQNYGYTF
NA	TRBD1	TRBV15	TRBJ2-7	TGTGCCACCAGCAGAGAGAGGGACAGCCTTAGCTCCTACGAGCAGTACTTC	CATSRERDSLSSYEQYF
many	NA	TRBV19	TRBJ1-2	TGTGCCAGTAGTGGGAACAGGGCCCTCTATGGCTACACCTTC	CASSGNRALYGYTF
NA	NA	TRBV30	TRBJ2-7	TGTGCCTGGAGTACCTCGACTGAGCAGTACTTC	CAWSTSTEQYF
NA	TRBD1	TRBV14	TRBJ1-2	TGTGCCAGCAGCCCAGGGGGCGGTGGCTACACCTTC	CASSPGGGGYTF
once	TRBD1	TRBV7-2	TRBJ2-7	TGTGCCAGCAGCTTAACCCCGGGACAGGGTCCCTACGAGCAGTACTTC	CASSLTPGQGPYEQYF
NA	NA	TRBV5-1	TRBJ1-1	TGCGCCAGCAGCTTGTCGGCGGATGAAGCTTTCTTT	CASSLSADEAFF
NA	NA	TRBV5-5	TRBJ2-3	TGTGCCAGCAGCTTCCCCCGCGGCGGAGGCACAGATACGCAGTATTTT	CASSFPRGGGTDTQYF
NA	NA	TRBV4-3	TRBJ2-3	TGCGCCAGCAGCCAAGTTCGGGGGAGAAGCACAGATACGCAGTATTTT	CASSQVRGRSTDTQYF
NA	NA	TRBV18	TRBJ2-5	TGTGCCAGCTCATTACCACTAGCCCCGAGACGACAAGAGACCCAGTACTTC	CASSLPLAPRRQETQYF
NA	TRBD2	TRBV7-2	TRBJ2-4	TGTGCCAGCAGCCCTAGGGGGGCTAGCGGGGGGCCGGACATTCAGTACTTC	CASSPRGASGGPDIQYF
NA	NA	TRBV6-1	TRBJ2-3	TGTGCCAGCAGTGAAAGTTCTTGGGCTTGGCACGCTAGCACAGATACGCAGTATTTT	CASSESSWAWHASTDTQYF
NA	NA	TRBV12-3/TRBV12-4	TRBJ2-7	TGTGCCAGCAGCCTTCTACCAATGTACGAGCAGTACTTC	CASSLLPMYEQYF
NA	TRBD1	TRBV6-2/TRBV6-3	TRBJ2-7	TGTGCCAGCAGTCTCGGACAGGGGTTTACCTACGAGCAGTACTTC	CASSLGQGFTYEQYF
NA	NA	TRBV3-1/TRBV3-2	TRBJ2-7	TGTGCCAGCAGCCAAGACCTAGCTACCTACGAGCAGTACTTC	CASSQDLATYEQYF
few	NA	TRBV5-1	TRBJ2-7	TGCGCCAGCAGGTATGAGGCAGACGAGCAGTACTTC	CASRYEADEQYF
NA	NA	TRBV7-8	TRBJ2-5	TGTGCCAGCAGCTCCGGCTCCGAAGAGACCCAGTACTTC	CASSSGSEETQYF
NA	NA	TRBV29-1	TRBJ2-7	TGCAGCGTTGGGGACGGGGCGTACGAGCAGTACTTC	CSVGDGAYEQYF
NA	TRBD1	TRBV5-1	TRBJ1-4	TGCGCCAGCAGCTCGTTCCAGGGGGGCCAAAAACTGTTTTTT	CASSSFQGGQKLFF
NA	NA	TRBV7-8	TRBJ2-7	TGTGCCAGCCCGGTGTCCGGGACGGGTCCCTACGAGCAGTACTTC	CASPVSGTGPYEQYF
NA	NA	TRBV18	TRBJ1-3	TGTGCCAGCTCACCTACGGCAGAATCCTTCTCTGGAAACACCATATATTTT	CASSPTAESFSGNTIYF